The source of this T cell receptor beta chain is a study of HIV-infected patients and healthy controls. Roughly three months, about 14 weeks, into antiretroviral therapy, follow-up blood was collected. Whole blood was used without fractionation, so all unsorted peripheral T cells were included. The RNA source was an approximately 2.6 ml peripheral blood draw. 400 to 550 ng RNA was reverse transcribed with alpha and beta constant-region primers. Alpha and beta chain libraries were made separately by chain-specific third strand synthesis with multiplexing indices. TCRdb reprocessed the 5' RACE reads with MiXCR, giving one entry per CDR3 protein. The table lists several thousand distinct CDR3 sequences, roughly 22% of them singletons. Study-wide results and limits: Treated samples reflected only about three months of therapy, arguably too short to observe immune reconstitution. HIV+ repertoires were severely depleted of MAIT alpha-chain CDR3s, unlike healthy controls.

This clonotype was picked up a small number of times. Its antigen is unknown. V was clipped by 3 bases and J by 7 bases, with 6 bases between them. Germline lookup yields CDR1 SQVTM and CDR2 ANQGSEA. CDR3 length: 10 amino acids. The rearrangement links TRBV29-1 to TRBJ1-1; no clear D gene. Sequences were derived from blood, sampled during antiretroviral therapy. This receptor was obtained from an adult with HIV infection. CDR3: CSVEEGEAFF. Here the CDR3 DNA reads TGCAGCGTTGAGGAGGGTGAAGCTTTCTTT.